Each of the 18 T cell receptor beta chains below was sequenced from the same sample in a study of kidney transplant recipient with SARS-CoV-2 infection. TCRdb re-derived calls from the reads in MiXCR, one entry per CDR3 protein. The repertoire holds fewer than 250,000 distinct CDR3 sequences, with around 28% as singletons. Sequences were derived from a blood sample, sampled at baseline and on roughly day 110 from a kidney transplant recipient. These receptors originate from a young adult male patient who had COVID-19 and was a kidney transplant recipient. The graft donor may have given rise to some T cells.

This clonotype was seen at least ten times. The V call is TRBV27, the J call TRBJ1-3; the match to TRBD1 covers 7 bases. After removal of 5 bases from V and 0 bases from J, the junction contained 4 bases not matched to a gene. CDR3 length: 15 amino acids. The germline V gene encodes CDR1 MNHEY and CDR2 SMNVEV (reference sequence). The CDR3 DNA is TGTGCCAGCAGTCGACAGGGCCTCTCTGGAAACACCATATATTTT. It codes for CASSRQGLSGNTIYF.

This chain links TRBV20-1 with TRBJ2-3; 11 bases align to TRBD2. CDR3 length: 16 amino acids. Germline CDR1 and CDR2: DFQATT and SNEGSKA (reference sequence). The trim removed 0 bases at V and 8 bases at J, leaving 10 bases unmatched. The CDR3 coding sequence is TGCAGTGCTAGAGATGGCCGGCTAGCGGGAGGCGGTACGCAGTATTTT. Amino acids: CSARDGRLAGGGTQYF.

This clonotype was seen repeatedly, ten times or more. The chain uses TRBV4-3 and TRBJ1-2; D gene uncertain. Per the germline V gene, CDR1 is LGHNA and CDR2 is YSLEER. Trimming removed 0 bases at V and 2 bases at J, with 16 bases between. The CDR3 extends over 17 amino acids. CDR3 sequence: CASSQEHSGRVNYGYTF. As DNA, the CDR3 is TGCGCCAGCAGCCAAGAACATTCGGGGAGAGTCAACTATGGCTACACCTTC.

This clonotype was observed many times. This chain joins TRBV5-5 and TRBJ2-7; D call uncertain. The CDR3 contains 12 residues. Germline V gives CDR1 SGHKS, CDR2 YYEKEE (reference sequence). Deletions cut 2 bases from V and 0 bases from J, with 3 bases between. CDR3 sequence reads: CASSFDSYEQYF. The CDR3 DNA reads TGTGCCAGCAGCTTCGACTCCTACGAGCAGTACTTC.

This clonotype was recorded many times. The chain joins TRBV9 to TRBJ2-5, with D unresolved. V was pared by 0 bases and J by 2 bases, with 8 bases between. CDR1 is SGDLS, CDR2 YYNGEE, per germline. This CDR3 has 14 amino acids. The CDR3: CASSVGDGQETQYF. The CDR3 region has the DNA TGTGCCAGCAGCGTAGGCGACGGGCAAGAGACCCAGTACTTC.

This clonotype was recorded many times. The chain is built from TRBV19 and TRBJ1-5; TRBD1 might be the D (5 bases). Germline assignment: CDR1 LNHDA and CDR2 SQIVND (reference sequence). This CDR3 contains 14 residues. V lost 6 bases and J lost 5, with 14 bases in between. The CDR3 here is CASRWATGDQPQHF. CDR3 nucleotides: TGTGCCAGTAGGTGGGCCACAGGAGATCAGCCCCAGCATTTT.

About this clonotype itself: This sequence may be a read error, since a much larger clone differs from it by one base. Given the absence of the conserved phenylalanine or tryptophan at the CDR3 end, a read error is likely. The rearrangement links TRBV20-1 to TRBJ1-1; D is uncertain. The CDR3 spans 12 residues. V was clipped by 3 bases and J by 5 bases, with 10 bases between them. The germline CDR1 and CDR2 sequences are DFQATT and SNEGSKA (reference sequence). The CDR3: CSASEGGTEAFL. The CDR3 region has the DNA TGCAGTGCTAGCGAGGGTGGAACTGAAGCTTTCCTT.

This clonotype was observed many times. The chain links TRBV5-5 to TRBJ1-6; D remains ambiguous. Germline CDR1 SGHKS, CDR2 YYEKEE (reference sequence). CDR3 length: 15 residues. Trimming took 4 bases from V and 3 from J, leaving 11 bases between them. As DNA, the CDR3 is TGTGCCAGCAGCCAAAGACCGGACTATAATTCACCCCTCCACTTT. Translating it yields CASSQRPDYNSPLHF.

This clonotype was counted at least ten times. The CDR3 DNA is TGCAGTGCCCCGGATCGAAACATTCAGTACTTC. Its translation: CSAPDRNIQYF. The chain carries TRBV20-1 and TRBJ2-4; D not resolved. Germline V CDR1 and CDR2: DFQATT, SNEGSKA (reference sequence). V lost 6 bases, J lost 6 bases, and 9 bases lay in between. The CDR3 runs 11 residues.

This clonotype was seen only a few times. A much larger clone sits a single nucleotide away, making a read error possible. The rearrangement links TRBV28 to TRBJ1-5; a possible D gene is TRBD1 (5 bases). This CDR3 has 13 residues. Germline CDR1 MDHEN, CDR2 SYDVKM. CDR3 region: CANSSGYVQPQHF. CDR3 nucleotides: TGTGCCAACAGTTCAGGGTACGTTCAGCCCCAGCATTTT.

For this clonotype: Just one base apart from a much larger clone, this may be a read error. The rearrangement links TRBV6-2 or TRBV6-3 to TRBJ1-1; no firm D call. The CDR3 contains 17 residues. Germline assignment: CDR1 MNHEY and CDR2 SVGEGT. The CDR3 DNA follows: TGTGCCAGCGGTTACCCAAGTGTTGGGCAGAGGAACACTGAAGCTTTCTTT. Translating gives CASGYPSVGQRNTEAFF.

This clonotype was seen ten or more times. CDR3 sequence: CSARVRLGGSYEQYF. The CDR3 coding sequence is TGCAGTGCTAGAGTGAGGCTAGGAGGCTCCTACGAGCAGTACTTC. The chain couples TRBV20-1 to TRBJ2-7, with D maybe TRBD2 (5 bases). Germline lookup yields CDR1 DFQATT and CDR2 SNEGSKA (reference sequence). Trimming took 1 base from V and 0 from J, leaving 13 bases between them. There are 15 residues in the CDR3.

The sample holds many counts of this clonotype. The chain has TRBV6-5 and TRBJ1-1, with D hard to call. CDR3 size: 13 residues. The V end was cut by 7 bases, the J end by 1 base, with 10 bases between. CDR1 and CDR2 from the germline V gene are MNHEY and SVGAGI. DNA for the CDR3: TGTGCCAGCAAGGGAGGGCCGAACACTGAAGCTTTCTTT. It is translated as CASKGGPNTEAFF.

The V gene is TRBV12-3 or TRBV12-4, the J gene TRBJ1-2, with D hard to call. The CDR3 length is 17 residues. The germline V and J ends were trimmed by 5 bases and 4 bases, with 23 bases remaining between them. The CDR3 coding sequence is TGTGCCAGCAGTCTATGGCGCAGCTTCCGAAAGACCTATGGCTACACCTTC. Translated: CASSLWRSFRKTYGYTF.

This clonotype was counted many times. The chain joins TRBV3-1 to TRBJ1-2; TRBD1 might be the D (5 bases). The CDR3 runs 14 residues. Germline CDR1 is LGHDT and CDR2 is YNNKEL (reference sequence). V was clipped by 3 bases and J by 3 bases, with 11 bases between them. CDR3 DNA sequence: TGTGCCAGCAGCCAGGGACGGAATTACTATGGCTACACCTTC. Protein: CASSQGRNYYGYTF.

This clonotype appeared many times. The rearrangement uses TRBV6-5 and TRBJ2-2; 10 positions match TRBD1. Germline CDR1 reads MNHEY; CDR2 reads SVGAGI. With 3 bases clipped from V and 5 bases from J, the junction kept 9 bases outside the gene matches. This CDR3 has 17 amino acids. The CDR3 spells CASSYPTGGANTGELFF. CDR3 in DNA: TGTGCCAGCAGTTATCCGACAGGGGGCGCAAATACCGGGGAGCTGTTTTTT.

This clonotype has at least ten counts. This sequence joins TRBV6-5 and TRBJ1-1, with D unclear. Per the germline V gene, CDR1 is MNHEY and CDR2 is SVGAGI. The length of the CDR3 is 13 residues. Trimming took 7 bases from V and 4 from J, leaving 13 bases between them. In DNA form, the CDR3 reads TGTGCCAGCAAGTCCGGGGAGGGCACTGAAGCTTTCTTT. Amino acids: CASKSGEGTEAFF.

This clonotype was seen once. A single base separates this from a much larger clone, so it may be a read error. The chain recombines TRBV24-1 with TRBJ2-1; D remains unclear. CDR1 and CDR2 (germline): KGHDR, SFDVKD. Trimming left V 4 bases short and J 7 bases short, with 10 bases between. This CDR3 spans 13 amino acids. This CDR3 is CATSDLTWNEQFF. The CDR3 coding sequence is TGTGCCACCAGTGACCTTACCTGGAATGAGCAGTTCTTC.